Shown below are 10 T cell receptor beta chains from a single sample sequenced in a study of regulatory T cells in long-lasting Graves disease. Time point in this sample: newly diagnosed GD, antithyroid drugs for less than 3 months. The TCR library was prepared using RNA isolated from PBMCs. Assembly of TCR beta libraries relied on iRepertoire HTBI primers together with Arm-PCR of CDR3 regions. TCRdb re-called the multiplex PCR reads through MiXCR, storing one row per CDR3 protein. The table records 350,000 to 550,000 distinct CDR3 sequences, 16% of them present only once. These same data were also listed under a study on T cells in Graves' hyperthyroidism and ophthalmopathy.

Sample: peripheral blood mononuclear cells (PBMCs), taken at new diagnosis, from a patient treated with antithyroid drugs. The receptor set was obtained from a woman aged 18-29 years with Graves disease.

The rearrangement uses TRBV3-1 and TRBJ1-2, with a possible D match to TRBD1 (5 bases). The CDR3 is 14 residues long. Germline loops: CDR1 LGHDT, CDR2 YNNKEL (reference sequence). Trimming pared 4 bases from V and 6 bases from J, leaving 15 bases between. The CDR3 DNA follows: TGTGCCAGCAGCCTCCAGGGAAAGTCTAATGGCTACACCTTC. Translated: CASSLQGKSNGYTF.

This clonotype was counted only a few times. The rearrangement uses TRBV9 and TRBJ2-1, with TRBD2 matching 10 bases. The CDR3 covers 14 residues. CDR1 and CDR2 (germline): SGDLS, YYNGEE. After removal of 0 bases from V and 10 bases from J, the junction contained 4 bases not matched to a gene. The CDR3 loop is CASSVASGGREQFF. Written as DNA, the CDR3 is TGTGCCAGCAGCGTAGCTAGCGGGGGTCGAGAGCAGTTCTTC.

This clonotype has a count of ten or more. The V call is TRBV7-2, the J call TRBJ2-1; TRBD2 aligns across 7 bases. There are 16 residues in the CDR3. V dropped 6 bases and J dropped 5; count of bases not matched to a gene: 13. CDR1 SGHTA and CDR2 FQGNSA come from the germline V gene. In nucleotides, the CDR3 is TGTGCCAGCAGACAGAGGGTGGCTAGCGGAAACAATGAGCAGTTCTTC. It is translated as CASRQRVASGNNEQFF.

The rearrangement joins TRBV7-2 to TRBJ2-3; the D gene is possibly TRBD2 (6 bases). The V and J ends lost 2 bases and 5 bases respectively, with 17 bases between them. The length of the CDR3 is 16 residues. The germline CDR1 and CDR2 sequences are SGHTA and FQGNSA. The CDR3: CASSLLSRGGRDTQYF. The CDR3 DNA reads TGTGCCAGCAGCTTATTGTCGCGCGGAGGGAGAGATACGCAGTATTTT.

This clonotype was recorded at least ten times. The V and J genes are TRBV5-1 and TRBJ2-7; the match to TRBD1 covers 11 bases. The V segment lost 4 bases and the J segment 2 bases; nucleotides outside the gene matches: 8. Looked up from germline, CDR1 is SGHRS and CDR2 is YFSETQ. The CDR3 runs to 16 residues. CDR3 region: CASSMYPGQGAYEQYF. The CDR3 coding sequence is TGCGCCAGCAGCATGTATCCGGGACAGGGGGCCTACGAGCAGTACTTC.

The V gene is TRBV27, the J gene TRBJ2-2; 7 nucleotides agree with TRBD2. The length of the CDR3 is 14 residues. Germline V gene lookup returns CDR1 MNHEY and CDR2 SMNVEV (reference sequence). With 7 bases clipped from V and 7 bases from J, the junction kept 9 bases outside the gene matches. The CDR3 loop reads CASTVGGGVGELFF. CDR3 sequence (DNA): TGTGCCAGCACCGTTGGGGGGGGAGTCGGGGAGCTGTTTTTT.

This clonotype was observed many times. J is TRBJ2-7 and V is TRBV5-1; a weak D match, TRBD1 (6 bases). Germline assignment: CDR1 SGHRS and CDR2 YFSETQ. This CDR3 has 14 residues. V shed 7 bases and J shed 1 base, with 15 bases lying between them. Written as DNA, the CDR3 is TGCGCCAGCGGCCGGGACACAGGTTCCTACGAGCAGTACTTC. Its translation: CASGRDTGSYEQYF.

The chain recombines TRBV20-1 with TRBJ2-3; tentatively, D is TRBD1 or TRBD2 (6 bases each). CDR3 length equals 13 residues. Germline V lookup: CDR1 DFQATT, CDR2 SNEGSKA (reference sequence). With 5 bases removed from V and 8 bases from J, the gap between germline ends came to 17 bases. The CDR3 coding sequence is TGCAGTGCTTACGGAGGGGGTCGGAGTACGCAGTATTTT. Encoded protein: CSAYGGGRSTQYF.

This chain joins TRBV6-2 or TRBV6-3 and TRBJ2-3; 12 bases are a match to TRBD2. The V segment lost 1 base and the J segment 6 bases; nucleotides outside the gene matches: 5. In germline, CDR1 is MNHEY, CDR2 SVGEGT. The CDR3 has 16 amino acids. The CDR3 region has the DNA TGTGCCAGCAGTTACTTACTAGCGGGAGGTACGGATACGCAGTATTTT. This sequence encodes CASSYLLAGGTDTQYF.

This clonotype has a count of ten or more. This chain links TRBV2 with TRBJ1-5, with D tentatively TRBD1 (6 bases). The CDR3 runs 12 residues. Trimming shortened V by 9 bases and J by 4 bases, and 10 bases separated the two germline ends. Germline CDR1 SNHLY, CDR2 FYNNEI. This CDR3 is CASGTGNQPQHF. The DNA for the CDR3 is TGTGCCAGTGGTACAGGGAATCAGCCCCAGCATTTT. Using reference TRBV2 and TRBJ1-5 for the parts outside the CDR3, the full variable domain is EPEVTQTPSHQVTQMGQEVILRCVPISNHLYFYWYRQILGQKVEFLVSFYNNEISEKSEIFDDQFSVERPDGSNFTLKIRSTKLEDSAMYFCASGTGNQPQHFGDGTRLSIL.